Following are 25 T cell receptor beta chains from one sample sequenced in a study of beta chain features in type 1 diabetes. Regarding the study as a whole: Moderate yet significant TCRB CDR3 shortening was seen in Type 1 diabetes patients in all four CD4+ subsets.

Expressed TCRB transcripts got sequenced, as all isolated RNA was reverse transcribed. TCRdb's copy holds only in-frame clones and misses some; the assay was immunoSEQ multiplex PCR. The table lists under 300,000 clones, roughly 20% of them singletons. These receptors lack a known antigen. The sequenced material came from naive CD4+ T cells from blood. These receptors came from a woman in her forties with type 1 diabetes.

This clone appeared a single time. The genes are TRBV30 and TRBJ1-5; D is possibly TRBD1 (5 bases). The V gene's germline CDR1 is GTSNPN and CDR2 SVGIG (reference sequence). The CDR3 contains 13 residues. V lost 2 bases, J lost 8 bases, and 13 bases lay in between. The CDR3 loop is CAWSPSQGEPQHF. The CDR3 DNA reads as TGTGCCTGGAGTCCGTCTCAAGGGGAGCCCCAGCATTTT.

The chain joins TRBV18 to TRBJ2-7; 8 bases line up with TRBD2. The CDR3 is made up of 14 amino acids. The trim removed 3 bases at V and 1 base at J, leaving 2 bases unmatched. Germline CDR1 reads KGHSH; CDR2 reads LQKENI. DNA of the CDR3: TGTGCCAGCTCACCTACGGGGGGGTCCTACGAGCAGTACTTC. Its protein is CASSPTGGSYEQYF.

The chain couples TRBV9 to TRBJ2-7, with D perhaps TRBD2 (5 bases). Trimming removed 0 bases from V and 3 bases from J, with 13 bases in between. CDR3 size: 15 residues. The germline V gene has CDR1 SGDLS and CDR2 YYNGEE. The chain's CDR3 is CASSVGYSRVYEQYF. The CDR3 nucleotides read TGTGCCAGCAGCGTAGGATACTCGCGGGTCTACGAGCAGTACTTC.

This sequence joins TRBV5-1 and TRBJ1-4; TRBD1 matches 7 bases. The trim removed 4 bases at V and 8 bases at J, leaving 5 bases unmatched. This CDR3 has 13 amino acids. CDR1 and CDR2 from the germline V gene are SGHRS and YFSETQ. The CDR3 DNA reads as TGCGCCAGCAGCGGAACAGGGGAAGAAAAACTGTTTTTT. It yields the protein CASSGTGEEKLFF. The full variable domain, with the rest looked up from reference TRBV5-1 and TRBJ1-4, is KAGVTQTPRYLIKTRGQQVTLSCSPISGHRSVSWYQQTPGQGLQFLFEYFSETQRNKGNFPGRFSGRQFSNSRSEMNVSTLELGDSALYLCASSGTGEEKLFFGSGTQLSVL.

This clone was picked up a small number of times. V is TRBV30 and J is TRBJ2-2; D ambiguous. The V end was cut by 2 bases, the J end by 4 bases, with 11 bases between. This CDR3 is built from 14 residues. The V gene's germline CDR1 is GTSNPN and CDR2 SVGIG (reference sequence). In DNA, the CDR3 is TGTGCCTGGAGTTTCCTGGGCCTCACCGGGGAGCTGTTTTTT. Its translation: CAWSFLGLTGELFF.

The CDR3 DNA is TGCAGCGCCCAGATAGCGGGGGGGTCCGATACGCAGTATTTT. Encoded protein: CSAQIAGGSDTQYF. This rearrangement joins TRBV29-1 to TRBJ2-3; 11 nucleotides align to TRBD2. CDR3 length: 14 amino acids. Trimming took 7 bases from V and 6 from J; bases not matched to a gene: 9. Germline values: CDR1 SQVTM, CDR2 ANQGSEA.

This clone was observed a few times. The rearrangement uses TRBV2 and TRBJ2-7; tentative D call: TRBD1 (5 bases). With 6 bases removed from V and 0 bases from J, the gap between germline ends came to 15 bases. CDR3 length: 15 amino acids. CDR1 is SNHLY, CDR2 FYNNEI, per germline. The CDR3 here is CASSGGRASSYEQYF. CDR3 bases: TGTGCCAGCAGCGGCGGCAGGGCAAGCTCCTACGAGCAGTACTTC. The full variable domain, completed using reference TRBV2 and TRBJ2-7, is EPEVTQTPSHQVTQMGQEVILRCVPISNHLYFYWYRQILGQKVEFLVSFYNNEISEKSEIFDDQFSVERPDGSNFTLKIRSTKLEDSAMYFCASSGGRASSYEQYFGPGTRLTVT.

This sequence joins TRBV4-2 and TRBJ2-3; the match to TRBD2 covers 7 bases. The CDR3 runs to 16 residues. CDR1 is LGHNA and CDR2 is YNFKEQ in the germline V gene. The V gene end was trimmed by 2 bases and the J gene end by 2 bases; junction bases not matched to a gene: 7. The CDR3 sequence: CASSQSGAGPTDTQYF. The CDR3 bases are TGTGCCAGCAGCCAAAGCGGGGCGGGACCCACAGATACGCAGTATTTT.

This clone was picked up a small number of times. The genes are TRBV29-1 and TRBJ1-3; D ambiguous. V dropped 2 bases and J dropped 2 bases, with 7 bases sitting between them. CDR3 length: 13 residues. The germline V gene encodes CDR1 SQVTM and CDR2 ANQGSEA. CDR3 nucleotides: TGCAGCGTTGAATCGGGGACTGGAAACACCATATATTTT. Its protein is CSVESGTGNTIYF.

This clone was counted only a few times. The chain is built from TRBV5-4 and TRBJ2-3, with 10 bases aligning to TRBD2. Germline loops: CDR1 SGHNT, CDR2 YYREEE (reference sequence). V dropped 2 bases and J dropped 2; count of bases not matched to a gene: 5. This CDR3 comprises 16 residues. CDR3 amino acids: CASSFQLAGATDTQYF. The CDR3 DNA reads TGTGCCAGCAGCTTTCAGCTAGCGGGAGCCACAGATACGCAGTATTTT.

The gene calls are TRBV30 and TRBJ2-1; TRBD2 matches 9 bases. J was trimmed by 5 bases and V by 4 bases; bases with no gene match: 6. The CDR3 sequence is 14 residues long. Germline CDR1 reads GTSNPN; CDR2 reads SVGIG (reference sequence). In nucleotides, the CDR3 is TGTGCCTGGACGAGACTAGCGGCTAACAATGAGCAGTTCTTC. It encodes CAWTRLAANNEQFF.

This clone came up a few times. This chain joins TRBV11-2 and TRBJ1-1; D unresolved. V lost 7 bases, J lost 0 bases, and 12 bases lay in between. The germline V gene has CDR1 SGHAT and CDR2 FQNNGV. This CDR3 has 14 residues. CDR3 in DNA: TGTGCCAGCACCCAAGAAAGCATGAACACTGAAGCTTTCTTT. Its translation: CASTQESMNTEAFF.

This clone was seen only a few times. The chain couples TRBV6-1 to TRBJ2-7, with a possible D match to TRBD2 (5 bases). Trimming shortened V by 5 bases and J by 5 bases, and 10 bases separated the two germline ends. Looked up from germline, CDR1 is MNHNS and CDR2 is SASEGT. The CDR3 runs 12 residues. DNA for the CDR3: TGTGCCAGCAGTAATTCGGGAAACGAGCAGTACTTC. Encoded protein: CASSNSGNEQYF.

The chain joins TRBV2 to TRBJ1-5; perhaps TRBD1 as D (6 bases). The CDR3 runs 15 residues. The germline CDR1 and CDR2 sequences are SNHLY and FYNNEI. V was trimmed by 5 bases and J by 0 bases, leaving 11 bases between them. The CDR3 region is CASSWDTNSNQPQHF. The CDR3 DNA sequence: TGTGCCAGCAGTTGGGACACCAATAGCAATCAGCCCCAGCATTTT.

This clone was detected a few times. The gene calls are TRBV5-6 and TRBJ2-5; 8 bases match TRBD1. The CDR3 is made up of 14 amino acids. Germline V gene sequence: CDR1 SGHDT, CDR2 YYEEEE. V shed 4 bases and J 5 bases; nucleotides not matched to a gene: 7. The CDR3 DNA follows: TGTGCCAGCAGCCTCGGACAGGGAAGGGAGACCCAGTACTTC. As protein: CASSLGQGRETQYF. The full variable domain, its missing parts supplied by reference TRBV5-6 and TRBJ2-5, is DAGVTQSPTHLIKTRGQQVTLRCSPKSGHDTVSWYQQALGQGPQFIFQYYEEEERQRGNFPDRFSGHQFPNYSSELNVNALLLGDSALYLCASSLGQGRETQYFGPGTRLLVL.

The chain joins TRBV18 to TRBJ2-7; TRBD2 agrees at 7 bases. The V gene's germline CDR1 is KGHSH and CDR2 LQKENI. This CDR3 region has 15 residues. J gave up 3 bases and V 4 bases, and 9 bases lay outside the gene matches. CDR3 in DNA: TGTGCCAGCTCACTCGGGGGGTCGGGACGCTACGAGCAGTACTTC. It yields the protein CASSLGGSGRYEQYF.

This clone was counted between two and nine times. The chain employs TRBV29-1 and TRBJ2-7, with 7 bases fitting TRBD1. This CDR3 is 14 amino acids long. CDR1 and CDR2 (germline): SQVTM, ANQGSEA. J was trimmed by 5 bases and V by 6 bases; bases with no gene match: 13. The CDR3 bases are TGCAGCGTCCTAGGGGGCCTTCGGATCCACGAGCAGTACTTC. It yields the protein CSVLGGLRIHEQYF.

The rearrangement links TRBV25-1 to TRBJ2-7; the D is unclear. V was trimmed by 6 bases and J by 1 base, leaving 13 bases between them. The CDR3 consists of 14 residues. Germline V gene sequence: CDR1 MGHDK, CDR2 SYGVNS. Written as DNA, the CDR3 is TGTGCCAGCAGGGAGACGGGTGGATCCTACGAGCAGTACTTC. It translates to CASRETGGSYEQYF.

The chain links TRBV4-3 to TRBJ2-7, with 8 nucleotides matching TRBD2. J was trimmed by 4 bases and V by 0 bases; bases with no gene match: 8. The length of the CDR3 is 16 residues. The germline V gene encodes CDR1 LGHNA and CDR2 YSLEER. The CDR3 is CASSQDKAGEGYEQYF. DNA of the CDR3: TGCGCCAGCAGCCAAGATAAAGCGGGAGAGGGGTACGAGCAGTACTTC.

The chain is built from TRBV15 and TRBJ2-1; 7 positions agree with TRBD1. V was clipped by 4 bases and J by 6 bases; unmatched bases: 6. Germline V gives CDR1 LNHNV, CDR2 YYDKDF (reference sequence). The CDR3 runs to 14 residues. DNA for the CDR3: TGTGCCACCAGCACGGGACAGAAGGTCAATGAGCAGTTCTTC. Protein sequence: CATSTGQKVNEQFF.

This chain links TRBV27 with TRBJ2-7; possibly TRBD1 for D (6 bases). CDR1 and CDR2 (germline): MNHEY, SMNVEV (reference sequence). The V end lost 0 bases, the J end lost 4 bases, and 13 bases lay between the germline ends. The CDR3 spans 15 residues. CDR3 in amino acids: CASSLSPPRGYEQYF. The CDR3 coding sequence is TGTGCCAGCAGTTTATCTCCTCCCAGGGGATACGAGCAGTACTTC.

This clone was recorded a few times. The J gene is TRBJ1-5, the V gene TRBV15; D remains ambiguous. Germline V gene data show CDR1 as LNHNV and CDR2 as YYDKDF (reference sequence). V was shortened by 1 base and J by 2 bases, with 12 bases between the two germline ends. The CDR3 spans 16 residues. The CDR3 protein is CATSRGPEMGNQPQHF. The CDR3 bases are TGTGCCACCAGCAGAGGACCGGAGATGGGCAATCAGCCCCAGCATTTT. The whole variable domain, remainder taken from reference TRBV15 and TRBJ1-5, is DAMVIQNPRYQVTQFGKPVTLSCSQTLNHNVMYWYQQKSSQAPKLLFHYYDKDFNNEADTPDNFQSRRPNTSFCFLDIRSPGLGDTAMYLCATSRGPEMGNQPQHFGDGTRLSIL.

The sample holds a few counts of this clone. This chain links TRBV29-1 with TRBJ2-5; a weak D match, TRBD2 (5 bases). Gene TRBJ2-7 matches the end of the DNA better, so the J call may be wrong. This CDR3 has 14 amino acids. Germline CDR1 SQVTM, CDR2 ANQGSEA. CDR3: CSVTRRERSYEQYF. The DNA for the CDR3 is TGCAGCGTCACCCGGCGAGAGCGGTCCTACGAGCAGTACTTC.

In its sample, this clone was seen a few times. The chain joins TRBV5-1 to TRBJ2-1; TRBD1 matches at 9 bases. After removal of 0 bases from V and 6 bases from J, the junction contained 7 bases not matched to a gene. Germline CDR1 is SGHRS and CDR2 is YFSETQ. There are 16 residues in the CDR3. The CDR3 nucleotides read TGCGCCAGCAGCTTGGATTTGGGACAGGGTGGCAATGAGCAGTTCTTC. Its translation is CASSLDLGQGGNEQFF.

This clone has a handful of counts. The chain employs TRBV9 and TRBJ2-7, with D possibly being TRBD1 (6 bases). V shed 4 bases and J shed 2 bases, with 10 bases lying between them. CDR3 length: 13 residues. CDR1 SGDLS and CDR2 YYNGEE come from the germline V gene. The chain's CDR3 is CASSPQGTYEQYF. In DNA, the CDR3 is TGTGCCAGCAGCCCTCAGGGGACCTACGAGCAGTACTTC.